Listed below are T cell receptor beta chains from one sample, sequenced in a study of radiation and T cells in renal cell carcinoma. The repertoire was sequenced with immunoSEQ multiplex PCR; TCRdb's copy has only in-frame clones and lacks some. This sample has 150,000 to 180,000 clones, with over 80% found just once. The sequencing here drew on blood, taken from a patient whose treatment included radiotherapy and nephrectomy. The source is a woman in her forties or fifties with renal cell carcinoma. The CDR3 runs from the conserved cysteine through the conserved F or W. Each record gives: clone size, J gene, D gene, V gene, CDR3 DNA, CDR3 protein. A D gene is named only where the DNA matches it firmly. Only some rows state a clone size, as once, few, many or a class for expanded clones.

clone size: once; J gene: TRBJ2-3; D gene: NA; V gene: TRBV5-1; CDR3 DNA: TGCGCCAGCAGCTTGTTCCAACAGGGAGATACGCAGTATTTT; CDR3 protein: CASSLFQQGDTQYF
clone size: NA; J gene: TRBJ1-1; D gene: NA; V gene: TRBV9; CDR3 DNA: TGTGCCAGCAGCCCATCGTTTAATCCGATAGCTTTCTTT; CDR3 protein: CASSPSFNPIAFF
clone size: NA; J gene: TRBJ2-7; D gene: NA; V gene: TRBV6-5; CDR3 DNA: TGTGCCAGCTCTTTAGTCCGGGGCTACGAGCAGTACTTC; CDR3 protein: CASSLVRGYEQYF
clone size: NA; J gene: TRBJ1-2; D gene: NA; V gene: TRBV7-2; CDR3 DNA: TGTGCCAGCAGCTTAAATACCAACGGGTATGGCTACACCTTC; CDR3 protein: CASSLNTNGYGYTF
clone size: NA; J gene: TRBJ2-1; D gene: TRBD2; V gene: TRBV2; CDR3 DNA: TGTGCCAGCAAAACTCGACTAGCGGGGGACCCCAGCTCCTACAATGAGCAGTTCTTC; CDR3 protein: CASKTRLAGDPSSYNEQFF
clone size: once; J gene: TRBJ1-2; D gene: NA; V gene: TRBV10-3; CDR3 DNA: TGTGCCATCAGTGAGTCGATAATAGGCTACACCTTC; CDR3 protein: CAISESIIGYTF
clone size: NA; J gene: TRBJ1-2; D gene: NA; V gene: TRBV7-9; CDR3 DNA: TGTGCCAGCAGCTTAGAACCGGACAGAGCGACCCGGGATGGCTACACCTTC; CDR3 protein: CASSLEPDRATRDGYTF
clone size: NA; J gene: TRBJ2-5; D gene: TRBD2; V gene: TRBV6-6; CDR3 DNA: TGTGCCAGCAGGCCCGGGGGGGCCGGGGCAGAGACCCAGTACTTC; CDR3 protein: CASRPGGAGAETQYF
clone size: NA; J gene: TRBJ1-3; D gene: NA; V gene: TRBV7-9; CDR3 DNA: TGTGCCAGCAGCCCTGTTGACTTCCGGGAAAACACCATATATTTT; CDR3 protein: CASSPVDFRENTIYF
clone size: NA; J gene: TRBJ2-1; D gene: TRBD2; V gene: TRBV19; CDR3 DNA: TGTGCCAGTAGTATAGTAGCACTAGCGGGACACAATGAGCAGTTCTTC; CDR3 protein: CASSIVALAGHNEQFF
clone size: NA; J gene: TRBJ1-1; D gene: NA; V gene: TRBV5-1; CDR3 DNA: TGCGCCAGCAGCTTGGCCCGTTCTGGCGACACTGAAGCTTTCTTT; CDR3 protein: CASSLARSGDTEAFF
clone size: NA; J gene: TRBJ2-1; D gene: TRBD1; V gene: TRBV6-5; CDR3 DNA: TGTGCCAGCAGTAGGGGCGACAGGGCTCAGTTCTTC; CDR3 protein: CASSRGDRAQFF
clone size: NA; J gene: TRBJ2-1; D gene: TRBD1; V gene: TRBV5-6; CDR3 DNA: TGTGCCAGCAGCTACAGGGGGCACTCCTACAATGAGCAGTTCTTC; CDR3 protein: CASSYRGHSYNEQFF
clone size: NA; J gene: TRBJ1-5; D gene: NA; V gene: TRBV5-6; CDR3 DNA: TGTGCCAGCAGCGAAAACGGGGCCACTGGCGGCAATCAGCCCCAGCATTTT; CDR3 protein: CASSENGATGGNQPQHF
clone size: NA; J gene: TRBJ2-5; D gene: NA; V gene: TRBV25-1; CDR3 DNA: TGTGCCAGCAGTGTACGCCAGGGCCGGGGGACCCAGTACTTC; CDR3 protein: CASSVRQGRGTQYF
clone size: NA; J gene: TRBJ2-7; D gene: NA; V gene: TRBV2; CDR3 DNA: TGTGCCAGCAGGCCAGTTACTAGCTCCTACGAGCAGTACTTC; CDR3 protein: CASRPVTSSYEQYF
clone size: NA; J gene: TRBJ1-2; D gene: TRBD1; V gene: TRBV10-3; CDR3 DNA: TGTGCCATCAGCCCAGGACAGGGAGGGTACACCTTC; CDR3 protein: CAISPGQGGYTF
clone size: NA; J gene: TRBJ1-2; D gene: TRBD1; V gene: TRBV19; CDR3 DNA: TGTGCCAGTAGTACAAGGGGGCGCGACGGCTACACCTTC; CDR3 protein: CASSTRGRDGYTF
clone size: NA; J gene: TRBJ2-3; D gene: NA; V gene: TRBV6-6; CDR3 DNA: TGTGCCAGCAGATACAGGGAGACAGATACGCAGTATTTT; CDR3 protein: CASRYRETDTQYF
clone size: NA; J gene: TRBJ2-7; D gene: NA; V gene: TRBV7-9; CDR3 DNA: TGTGCCAGCAGCTCGGACTCTACCTTTCCGTACTTC; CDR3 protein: CASSSDSTFPYF
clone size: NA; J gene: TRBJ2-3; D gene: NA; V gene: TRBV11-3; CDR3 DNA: TGTGCCAGCAGCTTAGAGTCCACCAGCACAGATACGCAGTATTTT; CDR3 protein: CASSLESTSTDTQYF
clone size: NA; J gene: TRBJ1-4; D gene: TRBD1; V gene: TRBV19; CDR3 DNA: TGTGCCAGTAGTATAGGACAGGGGGGTGAAAAACTGTTTTTT; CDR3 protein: CASSIGQGGEKLFF
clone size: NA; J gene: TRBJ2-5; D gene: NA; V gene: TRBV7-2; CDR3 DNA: TGTGCCAGCAGCTTAGTAGGGGGGTCTGAGACCCAGTACTTC; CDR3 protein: CASSLVGGSETQYF
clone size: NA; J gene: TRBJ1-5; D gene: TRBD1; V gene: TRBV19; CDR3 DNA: TGTGCCAGTAGTACTCCTACAGGGGACGATAGCAATCAGCCCCAGCATTTT; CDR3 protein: CASSTPTGDDSNQPQHF
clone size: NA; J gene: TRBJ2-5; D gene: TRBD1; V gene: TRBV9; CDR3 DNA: TGTGCCAGCAGCGTAGGCAATACAGGGGGCGGAGAGACCCAGTACTTC; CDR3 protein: CASSVGNTGGGETQYF
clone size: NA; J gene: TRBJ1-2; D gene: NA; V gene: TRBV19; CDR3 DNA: TGTGCCAGTAGTATTCAGAACAGGGAAGGGTATGGCTACACCTTC; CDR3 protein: CASSIQNREGYGYTF
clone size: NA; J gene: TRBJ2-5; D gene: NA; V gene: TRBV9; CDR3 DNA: TGTGCCAGCGGGAGCGGCCCCCAAGAGACCCAGTACTTC; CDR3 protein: CASGSGPQETQYF
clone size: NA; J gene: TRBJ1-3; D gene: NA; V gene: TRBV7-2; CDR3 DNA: TGTGCCAGCAGCTTACTGGGAAACACCATATATTTT; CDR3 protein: CASSLLGNTIYF
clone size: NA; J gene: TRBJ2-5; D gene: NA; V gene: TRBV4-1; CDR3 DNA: TGCGCCAGCAGCCAAGAGGCAGTTGAGACCCAGTACTTC; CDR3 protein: CASSQEAVETQYF
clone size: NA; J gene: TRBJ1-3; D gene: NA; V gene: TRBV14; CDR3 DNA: TGTGCCAGCAGCCAAGTTGTCGCTGGAAACACCATATATTTT; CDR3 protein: CASSQVVAGNTIYF
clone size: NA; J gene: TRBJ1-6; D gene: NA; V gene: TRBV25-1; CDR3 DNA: TGTGCCAGCCTCAAGGCAGGCCATAATTCACCCCTCCACTTT; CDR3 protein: CASLKAGHNSPLHF
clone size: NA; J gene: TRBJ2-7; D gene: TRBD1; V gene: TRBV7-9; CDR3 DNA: TGTGCCAGCACCTTTTTGACAGGGGCCGAGCAGTACTTC; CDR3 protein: CASTFLTGAEQYF
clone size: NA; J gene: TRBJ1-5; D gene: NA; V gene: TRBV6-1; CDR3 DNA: TGTGCCAGCAGTGAAGGACAGTTCAATCAGCCCCAGCATTTT; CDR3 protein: CASSEGQFNQPQHF
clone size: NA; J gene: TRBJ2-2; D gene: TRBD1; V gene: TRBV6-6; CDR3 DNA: TGTGCCAGCAGTTCCTCACAGGGGCTGGTGGCCGGGGAGCTGTTTTTT; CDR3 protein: CASSSSQGLVAGELFF
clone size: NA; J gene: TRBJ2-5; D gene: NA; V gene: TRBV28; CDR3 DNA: TGTGCCAGCAGTTTAGTCGCGGGTGGGACCCAGTACTTC; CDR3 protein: CASSLVAGGTQYF
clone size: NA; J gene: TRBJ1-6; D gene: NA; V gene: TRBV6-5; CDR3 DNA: TGTGCCAGCAGTTACGCTGGTGGGAAGTCACCCCTCCACTTT; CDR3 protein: CASSYAGGKSPLHF
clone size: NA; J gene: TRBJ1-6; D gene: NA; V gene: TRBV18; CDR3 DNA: TGTGCCAGCTCACCTTCGAAGGGGCTTGGGTCACCCCTCCACTTT; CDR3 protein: CASSPSKGLGSPLHF
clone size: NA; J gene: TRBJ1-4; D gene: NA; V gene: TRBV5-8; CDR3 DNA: TGTGCCAGCAGCTTGGGAGGTGGGCTGTTTGAAAAACTGTTTTTT; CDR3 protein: CASSLGGGLFEKLFF
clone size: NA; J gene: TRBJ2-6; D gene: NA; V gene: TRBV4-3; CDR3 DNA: TGCGCCAGCAGCCAAGATAGGGGGGGTCTCCCCGGTTTC; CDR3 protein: CASSQDRGGLPGF
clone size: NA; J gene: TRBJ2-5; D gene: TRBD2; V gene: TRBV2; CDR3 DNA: TGTGCCAGCAGTGCGGTCGGCGGGGGGGCAACCCAGTACTTC; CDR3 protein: CASSAVGGGATQYF
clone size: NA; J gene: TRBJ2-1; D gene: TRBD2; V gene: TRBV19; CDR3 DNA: TGTGCCACTCGGGGGGGCAGCGGGTTCTACAATGAGCAGTTCTTC; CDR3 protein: CATRGGSGFYNEQFF
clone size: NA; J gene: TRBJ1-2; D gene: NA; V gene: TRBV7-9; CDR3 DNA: TGTGCCAGCAGCTTAGAGGCGGGACCCTATGGCTACACCTTC; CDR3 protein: CASSLEAGPYGYTF
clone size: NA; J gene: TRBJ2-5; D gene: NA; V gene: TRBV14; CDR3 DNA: TGTGCCAGCAGCCAAGATATGGAGACCCAGTACTTC; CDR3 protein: CASSQDMETQYF
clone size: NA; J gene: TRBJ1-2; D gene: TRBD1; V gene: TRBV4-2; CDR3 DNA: TGTGCCAGCAGCCCAGGGGGTGGCTACACCTTC; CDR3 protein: CASSPGGGYTF
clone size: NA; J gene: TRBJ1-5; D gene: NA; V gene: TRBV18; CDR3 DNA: TGTGCCAGCTCAAAAGGGTTTGGGCGAAATCAGCCCCAGCATTTT; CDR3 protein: CASSKGFGRNQPQHF
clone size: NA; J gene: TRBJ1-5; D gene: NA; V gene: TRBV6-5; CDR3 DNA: TGTGCCAGCAGACCGCAGGGGTTTCTTCAGCCCCAGCATTTT; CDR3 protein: CASRPQGFLQPQHF
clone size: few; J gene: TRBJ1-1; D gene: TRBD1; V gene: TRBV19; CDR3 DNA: TGTGCCAGTAGTACCGAGGCAGGGGGCACTGAAGCTTTCTTT; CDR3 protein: CASSTEAGGTEAFF
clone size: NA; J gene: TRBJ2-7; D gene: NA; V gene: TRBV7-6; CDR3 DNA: TGTGCCAGCAGCTTAGAGGACGGCTCCTACGAGCAGTACTTC; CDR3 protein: CASSLEDGSYEQYF
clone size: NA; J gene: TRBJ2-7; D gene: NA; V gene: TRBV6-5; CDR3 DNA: TGTGCCAGCAGTTACACCCAGTTGGGGGTTGGGGAGCAGTACTTC; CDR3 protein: CASSYTQLGVGEQYF
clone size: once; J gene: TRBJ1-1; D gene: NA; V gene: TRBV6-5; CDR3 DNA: TGTGCCAGCAGGGGGGCAGGGTACACTGAAGCTTTCTTT; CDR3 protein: CASRGAGYTEAFF
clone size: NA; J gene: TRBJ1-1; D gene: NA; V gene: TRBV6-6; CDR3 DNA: TGTGCCAGCAGTCTCGGACTGAATGAAGCTTTCTTT; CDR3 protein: CASSLGLNEAFF
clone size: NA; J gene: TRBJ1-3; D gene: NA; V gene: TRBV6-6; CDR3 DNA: TGTGCCAGCAGCGGGGCGTACTCTGGAAACACCATATATTTT; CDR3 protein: CASSGAYSGNTIYF
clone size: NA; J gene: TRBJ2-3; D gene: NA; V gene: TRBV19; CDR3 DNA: TGTGCCAGTAGTATCGTGACTACTACTACAGATACGCAGTATTTT; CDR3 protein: CASSIVTTTTDTQYF
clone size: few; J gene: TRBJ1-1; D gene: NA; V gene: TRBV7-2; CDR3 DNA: TGTGCCAGCAGCTTAGGGGGGCAGGGTTTGAACACTGAAGCTTTCTTT; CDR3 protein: CASSLGGQGLNTEAFF
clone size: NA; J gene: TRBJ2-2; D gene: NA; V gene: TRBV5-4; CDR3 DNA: TGTGCCAGCAGCCCTTCGGTTCTCAGCACCGGGGAGCTGTTTTTT; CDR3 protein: CASSPSVLSTGELFF